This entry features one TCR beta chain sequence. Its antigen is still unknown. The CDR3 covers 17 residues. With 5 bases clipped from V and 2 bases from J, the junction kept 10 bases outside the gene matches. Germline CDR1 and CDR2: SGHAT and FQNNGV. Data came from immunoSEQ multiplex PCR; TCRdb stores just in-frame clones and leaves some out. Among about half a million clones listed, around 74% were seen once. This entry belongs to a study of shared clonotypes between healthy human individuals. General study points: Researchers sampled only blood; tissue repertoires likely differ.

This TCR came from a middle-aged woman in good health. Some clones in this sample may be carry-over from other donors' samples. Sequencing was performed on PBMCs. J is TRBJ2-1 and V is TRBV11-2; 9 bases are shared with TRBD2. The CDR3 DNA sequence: TGTGCCAGCAGCCCCACCGGGGCGGGAGGGACCTACAATGAGCAGTTCTTC. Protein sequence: CASSPTGAGGTYNEQFF.